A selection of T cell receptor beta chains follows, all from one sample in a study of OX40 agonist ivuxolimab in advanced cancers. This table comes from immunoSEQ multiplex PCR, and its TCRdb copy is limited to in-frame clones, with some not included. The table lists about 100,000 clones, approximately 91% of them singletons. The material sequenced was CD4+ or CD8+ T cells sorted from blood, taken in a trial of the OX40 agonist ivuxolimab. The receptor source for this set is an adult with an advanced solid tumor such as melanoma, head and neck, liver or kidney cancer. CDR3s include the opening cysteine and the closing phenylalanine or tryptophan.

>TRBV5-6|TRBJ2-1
CASSLVSLLSYNEQFF
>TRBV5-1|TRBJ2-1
CASSLVGESYNEQFF
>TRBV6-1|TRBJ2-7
CASSESGTGVERQYF
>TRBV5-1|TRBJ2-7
CASSGEGKTYEQYF
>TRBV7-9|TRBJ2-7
CASSLWDSGTGTYEQYF
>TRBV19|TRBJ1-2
CASSPRMRFGYTF
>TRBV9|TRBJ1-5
CASSVTGADNQPQHF
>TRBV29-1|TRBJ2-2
CSVGGGSGELFF
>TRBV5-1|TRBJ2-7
CASSSLDFLRGEQYF
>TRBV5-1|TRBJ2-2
CASSLVENTGELFF
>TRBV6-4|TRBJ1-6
CASSFGPGQGTSPLHF
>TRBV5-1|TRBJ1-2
CASSQDRVRYGYTF
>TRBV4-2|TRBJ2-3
CASSQEVGASTDTQYF
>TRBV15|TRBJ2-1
CATSRDWQGYNEQFF
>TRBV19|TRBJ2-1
CASSGTREHEQFF
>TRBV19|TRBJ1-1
CASSAGQGGTEAFF
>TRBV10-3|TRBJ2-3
CAISERGGGTDTQYF
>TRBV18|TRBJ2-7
CASSPGQGTYSEQYF
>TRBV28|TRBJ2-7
CASSLGPLYEQYF
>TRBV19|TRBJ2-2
CASSIRMNTGELFF
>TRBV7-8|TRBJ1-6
CASSQVSSPLHF
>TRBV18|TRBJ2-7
CASSGMAGPYEQYF
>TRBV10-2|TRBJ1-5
CASSEPDGTVSGNQPQHF
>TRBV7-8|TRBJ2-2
CASSLAGGGTGELFF
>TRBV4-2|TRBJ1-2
CASSQSGGRGRYGYTF
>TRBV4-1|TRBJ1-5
CASSQVGNNNQPQHF
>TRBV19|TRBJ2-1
CASSIAKGTYNEQFF
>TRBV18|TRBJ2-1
CASSPYRGGYNEQFF
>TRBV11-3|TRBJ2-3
CASRGLTDTQYF
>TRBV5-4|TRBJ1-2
CASSRRDRGKYGYTF
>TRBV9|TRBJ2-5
CASSARDGQETQYF